Detailed here is one T cell receptor beta chain. Its binding antigen is unknown. The sample holds no much larger clone one base away, and base qualities are not on file. This entry is derived from a study of blood T cell repertoires in COVID-19 (TCRdb year 2020). Notes on the research overall: The collaborator samples originated in the United States, Italy and Spain and spanned the acute and convalescent phases of COVID-19. The material from the prospective study consisted of cDNA or gDNA derived from T cells, B-cell-depleted T cells, or PBMCs. Subjects who had been exposed to COVID-19, were actively infected with it, or had recovered from it provided the deeply sampled blood TCRbeta repertoires that made up the dataset. The repertoires were released in a freely available public database intended as a resource for research on the immune response to SARS-CoV-2. The samples were drawn from the first 160 participants of the ongoing ImmuneRACE study and from over a thousand subjects provided by 6 global collaborators. The sample metadata nearly always contained a de-identified subject ID, COVID-19 status, age in years and sex. Where available, HLA class I and class II types were taken from metadata supplied by the sample provider and were not determined by assay-based typing. Paper-wide results and their limitations: The quantity of clinical and demographic metadata differed by source and by participant and was supplied without curation.

In Seattle, one collaborating source enrolled patients while the infection was active and tracked those patients longitudinally over the course of disease. Collaborating institutions collected whole blood in K2EDTA tubes following their own protocols. For TCRbeta analysis, collaborator samples were shipped as frozen whole blood, as isolated PBMCs, or as DNA extracted from either sample type. V is shortened by 1 base, J by 6 bases, and the region joining them spans 10 bases. There are 14 amino acids in the CDR3, from cysteine to phenylalanine inclusive. The entry retains the CDR3 DNA only, 42 bases that are in frame from base 1. CDR1 LNHDA and CDR2 SQIVND were looked up in the germline V gene (reference sequence). TCRbeta CDR3 regions were amplified from genomic DNA by means of the immunoSEQ Assay, a bias-controlled multiplex PCR. Per the authors' processing: Nucleated cell counts per sample were estimated from amplification of reference gene primers within the assay. Sequence reads were collapsed and filtered to measure the absolute abundance of every unique TCRbeta CDR3 rearrangement. For each sample, productive Simpson clonality was calculated as the square root of Simpson's diversity index over productive rearrangements. TCRdb holds this immuneACCESS table with in-frame rearrangements only. Some clones are missing; in checked studies, unresolved V genes explain under half, and the rest has no known cause. That table furnishes V, J and clone size, whereas the DNA furnished D and trimming. The sample profile shows fewer than 250,000 clones; 85% to 90% of them were found once. The ten largest clones represent 2% to 3% of the sample.

The chain links TRBV19 with TRBJ1-5, and the D gene may be TRBD1, 5 bases matching. Material: peripheral blood. The sequence was collected from a young man with COVID-19, enrolled during active disease. The CDR3 reads as follows: CASSIVGGGQPQHF. In nucleotides, the sequence is TGTGCCAGTAGTATAGTCGGGGGAGGTCAGCCCCAGCATTTT. Where the CDR3 stops, the reference TRBV19 and TRBJ1-5 genes take over; the full variable domain is DGGITQSPKYLFRKEGQNVTLSCEQNLNHDAMYWYRQDPGQGLRLIYYSQIVNDFQKGDIAEGYSVSREKKESFPLTVTSAQKNPTAFYLCASSIVGGGQPQHFGDGTRLSIL.